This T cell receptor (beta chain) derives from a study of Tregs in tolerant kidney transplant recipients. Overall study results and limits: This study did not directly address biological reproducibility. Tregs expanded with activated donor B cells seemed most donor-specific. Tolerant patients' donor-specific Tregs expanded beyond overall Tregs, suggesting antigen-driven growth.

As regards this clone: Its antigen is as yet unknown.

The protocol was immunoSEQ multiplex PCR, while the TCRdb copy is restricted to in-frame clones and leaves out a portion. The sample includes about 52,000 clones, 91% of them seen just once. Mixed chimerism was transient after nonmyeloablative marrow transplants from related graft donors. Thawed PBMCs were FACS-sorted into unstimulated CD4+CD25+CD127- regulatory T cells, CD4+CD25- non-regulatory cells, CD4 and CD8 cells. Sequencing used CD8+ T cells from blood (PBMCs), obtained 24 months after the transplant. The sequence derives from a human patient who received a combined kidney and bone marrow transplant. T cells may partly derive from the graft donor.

CDR3 sequence (DNA): TGTGCCAGCAGCCTACGGACTAGCGACTACGAGCAGTACTTC. Translating gives CASSLRTSDYEQYF. The chain couples TRBV7-8 to TRBJ2-7; 9 nucleotides agree with TRBD2. The J segment lost 3 bases and the V segment lost 5 bases, leaving 5 bases of the junction unmatched. From germline, CDR1 is SGHVS and CDR2 FQNEAQ. This CDR3 contains 14 residues.